A single sample gave rise to the 25 T cell receptor beta chains below, sequenced in a study of T cells after yellow fever vaccination. TCRdb redid the calling of the 5' RACE reads with MiXCR, one entry per CDR3 protein. The data hold hundreds of thousands of distinct CDR3 sequences, with 18% observed a single time. The specimen comprised PBMCs, sampled before the yellow fever booster vaccination. These receptors all stem from a man younger than 35 who received the YFV17D yellow fever vaccine.

This clonotype was observed a handful of times. The chain has TRBV7-2 and TRBJ2-3; maybe TRBD1 (5 bases). Deletions cut 5 bases from V and 2 bases from J, with 14 bases between. Germline V CDR1 and CDR2: SGHTA, FQGNSA. The CDR3 consists of 15 residues. The CDR3, as DNA: TGTGCCAGCAGCCCCCGGCACAGGCTCACAGATACGCAGTATTTT. It yields the protein CASSPRHRLTDTQYF.

This chain joins TRBV7-2 and TRBJ1-3, with D uncertain. The germline V and J ends were trimmed by 3 bases and 0 bases, with 12 bases remaining between them. The germline gives CDR1 SGHTA, CDR2 FQGNSA. The CDR3 totals 16 residues. The CDR3, as DNA: TGTGCCAGCAGCTTTCGGTCGGCAGCCTCTGGAAACACCATATATTTT. This gives the protein CASSFRSAASGNTIYF. The full variable domain, rest sourced from reference TRBV7-2 and TRBJ1-3, is GAGVSQSPSNKVTEKGKDVELRCDPISGHTALYWYRQSLGQGLEFLIYFQGNSAPDKSGLPSDRFSAERTGGSVSTLTIQRTQQEDSAVYLCASSFRSAASGNTIYFGEGSWLTVV.

The sample holds a few counts of this clonotype. This chain connects TRBV29-1 to TRBJ1-1, with a tentative D call TRBD1 (5 bases). CDR1 is SQVTM, CDR2 ANQGSEA, per germline. The CDR3 consists of 11 residues. Trimming shortened V by 7 bases and J by 4 bases, and 10 bases separated the two germline ends. The CDR3 DNA is TGCAGCGGGGAGGGGATCACTGAAGCTTTCTTT. This translates into CSGEGITEAFF.

This rearrangement joins TRBV7-2 to TRBJ1-1; a possible D gene is TRBD1 (5 bases). V was shortened by 4 bases and J by 3 bases, with 12 bases between the two germline ends. This CDR3 has 14 residues. Germline V gives CDR1 SGHTA, CDR2 FQGNSA. CDR3 amino acids: CASSSGREHTEAFF. DNA of the CDR3: TGTGCCAGCAGCTCCGGCAGGGAGCACACTGAAGCTTTCTTT.

This chain links TRBV2 with TRBJ1-2, with a possible D match to TRBD1 (5 bases). CDR1 SNHLY and CDR2 FYNNEI come from the germline V gene. The CDR3 consists of 14 residues. With 1 base removed from V and 4 bases from J, the gap between germline ends came to 10 bases. The CDR3 here is CASSEDGTFYGYTF. The CDR3 DNA reads as TGTGCCAGCAGTGAAGATGGGACCTTCTATGGCTACACCTTC.

The gene calls are TRBV6-5 and TRBJ2-1; D possibly corresponds to TRBD1 (6 bases). The CDR3 spans 13 residues. CDR1 is MNHEY, CDR2 SVGAGI, per germline. With 6 bases removed from V and 5 bases from J, the gap between germline ends came to 11 bases. The CDR3 region is CASRARTDNEQFF. The CDR3 bases are TGTGCCAGCAGGGCCCGGACAGACAATGAGCAGTTCTTC.

A few counts support this clonotype. The chain recombines TRBV7-2 with TRBJ1-2; D is perhaps TRBD1 (6 bases). The CDR3 sequence is 15 residues long. The germline CDR1 and CDR2 sequences are SGHTA and FQGNSA. The V end was cut by 2 bases, the J end by 4 bases, with 14 bases between. CDR3 coding DNA: TGTGCCAGCAGCTTACTCTCGGGGGGCCTCTATGGCTACACCTTC. This gives the protein CASSLLSGGLYGYTF. Based on the CDR3 plus reference TRBV7-2 and TRBJ1-2, the full variable domain is GAGVSQSPSNKVTEKGKDVELRCDPISGHTALYWYRQSLGQGLEFLIYFQGNSAPDKSGLPSDRFSAERTGGSVSTLTIQRTQQEDSAVYLCASSLLSGGLYGYTFGSGTRLTVV.

This clonotype was recorded a few times. The chain links TRBV27 to TRBJ2-3; maybe TRBD2 (6 bases). CDR3 size: 18 residues. The V end was cut by 2 bases, the J end by 2 bases, with 20 bases between. Germline V gene lookup returns CDR1 MNHEY and CDR2 SMNVEV (reference sequence). The CDR3, as DNA: TGTGCCAGCAGTTTACCCCCCCCGGGAAGCGGGCCCACAGATACGCAGTATTTT. Its protein is CASSLPPPGSGPTDTQYF.

The chain joins TRBV15 to TRBJ1-1, with D hard to call. V dropped 1 base and J dropped 0 bases, with 12 bases sitting between them. The CDR3 has 16 amino acids. The germline V gene encodes CDR1 LNHNV and CDR2 YYDKDF (reference sequence). CDR3 coding DNA: TGTGCCACCAGCAGAGGGAACGGTTACATGAACACTGAAGCTTTCTTT. Encoded protein: CATSRGNGYMNTEAFF.

The chain links TRBV7-3 to TRBJ1-6, with unresolved D. CDR1 and CDR2 (germline): SGHTA, FQGTGA. The CDR3 consists of 12 residues. The V gene lost 4 bases and the J gene lost 12 bases, with 10 bases spanning the gap. The CDR3 DNA reads as TGTGCCAGCAGCTCCCCTGGCCGACCCCTCCACTTT. It codes for CASSSPGRPLHF.

This clonotype was counted ten times or more. V and J are TRBV11-2 and TRBJ2-3, with D tentatively TRBD1 (6 bases). The CDR3 consists of 14 residues. The V end was cut by 3 bases, the J end by 6 bases, with 13 bases between. CDR1 and CDR2 (germline): SGHAT, FQNNGV. The CDR3 region has the DNA TGTGCCAGCAGCTTTTCCAGGGGTGCCGATACGCAGTATTTT. Encoded protein: CASSFSRGADTQYF.

This clonotype was seen repeatedly, ten times or more. The chain employs TRBV12-3 or TRBV12-4 and TRBJ1-2; D is uncertain. Trimming removed 6 bases from V and 4 bases from J, with 6 bases in between. CDR3 length: 11 amino acids. The CDR3 loop reads CASRGFYGYTF. CDR3 sequence (DNA): TGTGCCAGCAGGGGATTCTATGGCTACACCTTC.

This clonotype was counted many times. This chain joins TRBV6-1 and TRBJ2-2; D is undetermined. The germline V gene has CDR1 MNHNS and CDR2 SASEGT. The V and J ends lost 7 bases and 4 bases respectively, with 7 bases between them. The CDR3 has 12 residues. CDR3 sequence reads: CASTSSTGELFF. The CDR3 coding sequence is TGTGCCAGCACCAGTTCCACCGGGGAGCTGTTTTTT.

The chain combines TRBV12-3 or TRBV12-4 with TRBJ1-5; 8 positions match TRBD1. The CDR3 has 14 amino acids. After removal of 5 bases from V and 5 bases from J, the junction contained 5 bases not matched to a gene. CDR3 in amino acids: CASSMDREDQPQHF. The CDR3 DNA reads TGTGCCAGCAGTATGGACAGGGAAGATCAGCCCCAGCATTTT.

The sample holds a few counts of this clonotype. The rearrangement uses TRBV6-1 and TRBJ1-2; TRBD1 matches 8 bases. The germline V gene encodes CDR1 MNHNS and CDR2 SASEGT. CDR3 size: 13 residues. Trimming cost V 6 bases and J 8 bases; bases outside gene matches: 8. The CDR3 DNA is TGTGCCAGCAGCCGGGACAGGACGGCGGGCTACACCTTC. Encoded protein: CASSRDRTAGYTF.

The J gene is TRBJ1-2, the V gene TRBV19; D uncertain. Trimming removed 8 bases from V and 0 bases from J, with 16 bases in between. CDR3 size: 15 residues. Germline V gene data show CDR1 as LNHDA and CDR2 as SQIVND (reference sequence). The CDR3 sequence: CASGPGGSANYGYTF. DNA of the CDR3: TGTGCCAGTGGACCTGGCGGGTCCGCTAACTATGGCTACACCTTC.

The chain is built from TRBV27 and TRBJ1-1; weak D call: TRBD1 (6 bases). The V and J ends lost 5 bases and 7 bases respectively, with 17 bases between them. CDR1 and CDR2 (germline): MNHEY, SMNVEV (reference sequence). CDR3 size: 14 residues. The CDR3 nucleotides read TGTGCCAGCAGTCCCCTCGACAGGCGGGGTGAAGCTTTCTTT. Residues: CASSPLDRRGEAFF.

This sequence joins TRBV29-1 and TRBJ1-1; 9 nucleotides agree with TRBD1. The CDR3 runs to 11 residues. Germline lookup yields CDR1 SQVTM and CDR2 ANQGSEA. The junction had 6 bases not matched to a gene; V was cut back by 6 bases and J by 10 bases. The DNA of the CDR3 is TGCAGCGTAGGACAGGGGTCTTCAGCTTTCTTT. Translation gives CSVGQGSSAFF.

V usage is TRBV12-3 or TRBV12-4 and J usage is TRBJ2-7; D ambiguous. Trimming pared 0 bases from V and 4 bases from J, leaving 10 bases between. CDR3 length equals 14 residues. The CDR3 is CASSLALRQYEQYF. The CDR3 region has the DNA TGTGCCAGCAGTTTAGCGTTAAGGCAGTACGAGCAGTACTTC.

This chain connects TRBV20-1 to TRBJ2-1; 8 nucleotides align to TRBD2. CDR1 DFQATT and CDR2 SNEGSKA come from the germline V gene (reference sequence). CDR3 length: 13 residues. As DNA, the CDR3 is TGCAGCGCACTAGCGGACTCCTACAATGAGCAGTTCTTC. This sequence encodes CSALADSYNEQFF.

This clonotype was picked up many times. V is TRBV20-1 and J is TRBJ2-3; 8 nucleotides line up with TRBD1. The junction had 7 bases not matched to a gene; V was cut back by 6 bases and J by 5 bases. Germline V CDR1 and CDR2: DFQATT, SNEGSKA (reference sequence). The CDR3 has 13 amino acids. CDR3 nucleotides: TGCAGTGCGGCCAGACAGGGGCAAGATACGCAGTATTTT. This gives the protein CSAARQGQDTQYF.

The chain joins TRBV6-6 to TRBJ1-2; TRBD1 matches 9 bases. J was trimmed by 8 bases and V by 5 bases; bases with no gene match: 3. CDR3 size: 12 residues. The germline V gene encodes CDR1 MNHNY and CDR2 SVGAGI (reference sequence). CDR3 DNA: TGTGCCAGCAGTAGGACAGGGGTAGGCTACACCTTC. Encoded protein: CASSRTGVGYTF.

The chain recombines TRBV6-5 with TRBJ2-2; D gene unclear. The CDR3 has 15 amino acids. CDR1 and CDR2 from the germline V gene are MNHEY and SVGAGI. The V end lost 8 bases, the J end lost 3 bases, and 16 bases lay between the germline ends. CDR3 sequence: CASWRLTFYTGELFF. CDR3 sequence (DNA): TGTGCCAGCTGGAGATTGACCTTCTACACCGGGGAGCTGTTTTTT.

This chain joins TRBV4-3 and TRBJ2-2; weak D call: TRBD2 (5 bases). The CDR3 is 14 residues long. The V gene lost 3 bases and the J gene lost 4 bases, with 9 bases spanning the gap. Germline CDR1 LGHNA, CDR2 YSLEER. DNA of the CDR3: TGCGCCAGCAGCCACTACGAGGGCACCGGGGAGCTGTTTTTT. The encoded protein is CASSHYEGTGELFF.

This clonotype appeared a few times. This chain links TRBV6-2 or TRBV6-3 with TRBJ2-2; the D gene is possibly TRBD1 (5 bases). Germline loops: CDR1 MNHEY, CDR2 SVGEGT. The ends were cut back, 2 bases at V and 2 bases at J, with 6 bases in the middle. There are 14 residues in the CDR3. The CDR3 reads CASSYDSNTGELFF. Written as DNA, the CDR3 is TGTGCCAGCAGTTACGACAGCAACACCGGGGAGCTGTTTTTT.